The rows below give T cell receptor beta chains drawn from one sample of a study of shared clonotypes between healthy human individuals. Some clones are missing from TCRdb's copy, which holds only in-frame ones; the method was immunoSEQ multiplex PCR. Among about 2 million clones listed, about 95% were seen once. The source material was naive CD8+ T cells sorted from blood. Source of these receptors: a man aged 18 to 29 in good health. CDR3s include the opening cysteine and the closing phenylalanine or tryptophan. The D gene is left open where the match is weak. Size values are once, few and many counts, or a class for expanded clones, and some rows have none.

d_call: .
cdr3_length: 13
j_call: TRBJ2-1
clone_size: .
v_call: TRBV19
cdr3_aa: CASEDPRDNEQFF
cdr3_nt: TGTGCCAGTGAGGACCCCCGAGACAATGAGCAGTTCTTC

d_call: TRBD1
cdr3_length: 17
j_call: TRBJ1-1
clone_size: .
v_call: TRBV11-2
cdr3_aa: CASSLGQGTFRNTEAFF
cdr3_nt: TGTGCCAGCAGCTTAGGACAGGGGACGTTCCGGAACACTGAAGCTTTCTTT

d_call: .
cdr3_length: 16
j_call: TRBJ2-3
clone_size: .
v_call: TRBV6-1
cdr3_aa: CASSEAAAGIADTQYF
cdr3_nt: TGTGCCAGCAGTGAAGCAGCGGCGGGGATCGCAGATACGCAGTATTTT

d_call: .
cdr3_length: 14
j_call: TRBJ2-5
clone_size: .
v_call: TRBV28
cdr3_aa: CASSLIELQETQYF
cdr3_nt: TGTGCCAGCAGTTTAATCGAGCTCCAGGAGACCCAGTACTTC

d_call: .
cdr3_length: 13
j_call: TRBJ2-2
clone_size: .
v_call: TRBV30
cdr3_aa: CAWGVVNTGELFF
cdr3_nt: TGTGCCTGGGGGGTAGTTAACACCGGGGAGCTGTTTTTT

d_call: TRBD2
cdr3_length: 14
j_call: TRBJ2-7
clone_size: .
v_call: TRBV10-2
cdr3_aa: CASSLAGVVSEQYF
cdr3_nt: TGCGCCAGCAGCCTAGCGGGAGTGGTGTCCGAGCAGTACTTC

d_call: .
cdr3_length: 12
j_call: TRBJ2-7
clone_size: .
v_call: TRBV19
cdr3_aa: CASSEGINEQYF
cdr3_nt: TGTGCCAGTAGTGAAGGGATAAACGAGCAGTACTTC

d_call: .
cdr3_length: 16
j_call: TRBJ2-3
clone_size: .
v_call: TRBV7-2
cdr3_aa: CASSLLAPWDTDTQYF
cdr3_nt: TGTGCCAGCAGCTTACTAGCGCCTTGGGACACAGATACGCAGTATTTT

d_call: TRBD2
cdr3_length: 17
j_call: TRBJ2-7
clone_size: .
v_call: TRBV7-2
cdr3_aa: CASSLNHVGGRAREQYF
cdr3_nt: TGTGCCAGCAGCTTAAACCACGTTGGCGGGAGGGCCAGGGAGCAGTACTTC

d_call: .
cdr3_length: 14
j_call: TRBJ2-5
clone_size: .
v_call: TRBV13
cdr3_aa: CASSVGGLEETQYF
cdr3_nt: TGTGCCAGCAGCGTAGGGGGGTTAGAGGAGACCCAGTACTTC

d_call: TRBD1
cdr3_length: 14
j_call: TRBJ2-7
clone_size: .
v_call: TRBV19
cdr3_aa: CASSIGDSTYEQYF
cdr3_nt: TGTGCCAGTAGTATAGGGGACAGCACCTACGAGCAGTACTTC

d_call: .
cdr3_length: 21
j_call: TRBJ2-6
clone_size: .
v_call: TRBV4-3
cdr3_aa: CASSHEYDRTYSSSGANVLTF
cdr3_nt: TGCGCCAGCAGCCATGAATACGACAGAACGTATTCGAGCTCTGGGGCCAACGTCCTGACTTTC

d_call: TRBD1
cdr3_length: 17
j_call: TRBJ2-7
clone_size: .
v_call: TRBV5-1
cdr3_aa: CASSSPSGTGGGSEQYF
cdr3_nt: TGCGCCAGCAGCTCCCCCTCCGGGACAGGGGGGGGTAGCGAGCAGTACTTC

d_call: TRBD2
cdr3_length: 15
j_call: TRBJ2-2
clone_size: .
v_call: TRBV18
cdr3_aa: CASSRDYLNTGELFF
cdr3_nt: TGTGCCAGCTCACGGGACTACCTAAACACCGGGGAGCTGTTTTTT

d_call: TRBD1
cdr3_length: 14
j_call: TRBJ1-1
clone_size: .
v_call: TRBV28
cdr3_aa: CASSLIVGDSEAFF
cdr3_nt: TGTGCCAGCAGTTTAATAGTGGGGGACAGTGAAGCTTTCTTT

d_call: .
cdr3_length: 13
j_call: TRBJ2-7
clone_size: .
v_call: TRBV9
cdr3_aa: CASSVGGFDEQYF
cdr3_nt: TGTGCCAGCAGCGTAGGGGGGTTTGACGAGCAGTACTTC

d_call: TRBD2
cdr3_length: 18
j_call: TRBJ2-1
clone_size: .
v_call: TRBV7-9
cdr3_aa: CASSLGLAGPHSYNEQFF
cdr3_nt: TGTGCCAGCAGCCTCGGCCTAGCGGGGCCTCATTCCTACAATGAGCAGTTCTTC

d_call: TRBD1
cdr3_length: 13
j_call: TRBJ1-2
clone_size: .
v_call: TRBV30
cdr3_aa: CAWSAGTGDGYTF
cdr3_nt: TGTGCCTGGAGTGCCGGGACAGGGGACGGCTACACCTTC

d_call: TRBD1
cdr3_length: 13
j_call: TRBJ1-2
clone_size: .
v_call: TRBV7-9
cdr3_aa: CASRATGGDGYTF
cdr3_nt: TGTGCCAGCAGGGCGACAGGGGGCGATGGCTACACCTTC

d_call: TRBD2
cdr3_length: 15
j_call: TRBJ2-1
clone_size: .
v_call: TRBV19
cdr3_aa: CASRMTSGLYNEQFF
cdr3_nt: TGTGCCAGTAGAATGACTAGCGGGCTCTACAATGAGCAGTTCTTC

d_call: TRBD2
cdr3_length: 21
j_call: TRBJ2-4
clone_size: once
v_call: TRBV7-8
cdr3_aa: CASSLALAGAGGLGDKNIQYF
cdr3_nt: TGTGCCAGCAGCTTAGCCCTGGCAGGAGCGGGAGGGCTAGGTGACAAAAACATTCAGTACTTC

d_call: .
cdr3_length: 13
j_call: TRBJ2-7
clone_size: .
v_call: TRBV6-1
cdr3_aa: CASSEDGLYEQYF
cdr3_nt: TGTGCCAGCAGTGAAGACGGCCTCTACGAGCAGTACTTC

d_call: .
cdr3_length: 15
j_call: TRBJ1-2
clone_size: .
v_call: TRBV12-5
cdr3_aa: CASGLDGGIPYGYTF
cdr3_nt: TGTGCTAGTGGTTTGGACGGGGGCATACCCTATGGCTACACCTTC

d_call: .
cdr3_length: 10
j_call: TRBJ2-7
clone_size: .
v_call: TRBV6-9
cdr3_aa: CASRGLEQYF
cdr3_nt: TGTGCCAGCAGGGGGTTAGAGCAGTACTTC

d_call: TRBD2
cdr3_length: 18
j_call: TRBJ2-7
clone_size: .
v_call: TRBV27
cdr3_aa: CASSLQVTSGSSTYEQYF
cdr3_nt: TGTGCCAGCAGTTTACAAGTGACTAGCGGGAGCTCTACCTACGAGCAGTACTTC

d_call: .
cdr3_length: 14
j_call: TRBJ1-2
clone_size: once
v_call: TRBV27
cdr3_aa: CASSLSGANYGYTF
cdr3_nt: TGTGCCAGCAGTTTATCGGGGGCCAACTATGGCTACACCTTC

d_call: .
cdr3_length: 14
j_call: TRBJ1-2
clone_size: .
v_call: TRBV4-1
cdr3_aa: CASSQDVASYGYTF
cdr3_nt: TGCGCCAGCAGCCAAGATGTGGCCTCCTATGGCTACACCTTC

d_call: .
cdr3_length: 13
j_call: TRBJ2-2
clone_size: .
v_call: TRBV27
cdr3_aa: CASSLDIPGELFF
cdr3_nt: TGTGCCAGCAGTTTAGACATTCCCGGGGAGCTGTTTTTT

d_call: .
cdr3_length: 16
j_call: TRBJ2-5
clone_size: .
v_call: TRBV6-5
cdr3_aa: CASSYLGNSPQETQYF
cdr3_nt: TGTGCCAGCAGTTACTTGGGAAATAGCCCGCAAGAGACCCAGTACTTC

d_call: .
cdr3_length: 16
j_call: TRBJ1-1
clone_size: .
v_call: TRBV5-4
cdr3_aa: CASSFGDWGGNTEAFF
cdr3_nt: TGTGCCAGCAGCTTTGGAGATTGGGGAGGGAACACTGAAGCTTTCTTT

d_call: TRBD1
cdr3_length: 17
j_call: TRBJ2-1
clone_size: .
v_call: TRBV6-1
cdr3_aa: CASSATIQGAAYNEQFF
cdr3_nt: TGTGCCAGCAGTGCCACAATCCAGGGGGCAGCCTACAATGAGCAGTTCTTC

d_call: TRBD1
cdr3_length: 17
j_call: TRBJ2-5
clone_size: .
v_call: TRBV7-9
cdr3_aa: CASSQLRPGTAQETQYF
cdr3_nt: TGTGCCAGCAGCCAATTACGACCCGGGACAGCCCAAGAGACCCAGTACTTC

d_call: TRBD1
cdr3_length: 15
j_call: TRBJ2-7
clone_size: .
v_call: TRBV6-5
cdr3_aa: CASSYGTGGFGEQYF
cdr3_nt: TGTGCCAGCAGTTACGGGACAGGGGGCTTTGGCGAGCAGTACTTC

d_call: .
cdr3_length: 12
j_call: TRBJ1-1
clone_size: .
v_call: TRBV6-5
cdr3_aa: CASRTGNTEAFF
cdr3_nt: TGTGCCAGCCGTACAGGGAACACTGAAGCTTTCTTT

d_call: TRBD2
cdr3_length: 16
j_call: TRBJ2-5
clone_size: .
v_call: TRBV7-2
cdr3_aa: CASSFLAGVTGETQYF
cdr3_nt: TGTGCCAGCAGCTTTCTAGCGGGAGTTACGGGAGAGACCCAGTACTTC

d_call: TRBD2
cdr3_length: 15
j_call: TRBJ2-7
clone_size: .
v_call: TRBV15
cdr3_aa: CATSRDAGGSYEQYF
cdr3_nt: TGTGCCACCAGCAGAGATGCGGGCGGGAGCTACGAGCAGTACTTC

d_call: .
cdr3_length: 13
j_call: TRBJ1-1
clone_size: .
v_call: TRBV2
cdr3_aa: CASRYDPGTEAFF
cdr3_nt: TGTGCCAGCAGATATGACCCCGGGACTGAAGCTTTCTTT

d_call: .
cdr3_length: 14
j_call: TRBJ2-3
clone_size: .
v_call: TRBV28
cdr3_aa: CASSSAQGTDTQYF
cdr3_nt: TGTGCCAGCAGTTCTGCACAGGGCACAGATACGCAGTATTTT

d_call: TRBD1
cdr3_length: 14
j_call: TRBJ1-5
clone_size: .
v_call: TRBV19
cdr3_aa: CASTEQGFGQPQHF
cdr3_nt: TGTGCCAGTACCGAACAGGGGTTCGGTCAGCCCCAGCATTTT

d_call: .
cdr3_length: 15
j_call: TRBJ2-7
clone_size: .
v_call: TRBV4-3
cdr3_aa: CASSHPIKASYEQYF
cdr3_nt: TGCGCCAGCAGCCATCCCATCAAGGCTTCCTACGAGCAGTACTTC

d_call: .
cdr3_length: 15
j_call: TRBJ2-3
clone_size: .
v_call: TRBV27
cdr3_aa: CASSFWSGFTDTQYF
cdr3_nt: TGTGCCAGCAGTTTTTGGTCCGGGTTCACAGATACGCAGTATTTT

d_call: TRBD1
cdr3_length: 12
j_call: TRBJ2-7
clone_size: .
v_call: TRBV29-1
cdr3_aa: CSAGTVSGEQYF
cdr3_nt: TGCAGCGCGGGGACAGTTTCGGGAGAGCAGTACTTC

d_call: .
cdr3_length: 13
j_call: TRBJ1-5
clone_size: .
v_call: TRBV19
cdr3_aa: CATDDTGNQPQHF
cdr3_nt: TGTGCCACCGACGATACAGGGAATCAGCCCCAGCATTTT

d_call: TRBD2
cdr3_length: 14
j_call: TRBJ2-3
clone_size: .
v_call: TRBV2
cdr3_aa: CASSFGGIADTQYF
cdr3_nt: TGTGCCAGCAGTTTCGGGGGGATCGCAGATACGCAGTATTTT

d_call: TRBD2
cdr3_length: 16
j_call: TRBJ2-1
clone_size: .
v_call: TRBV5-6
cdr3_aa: CASSPWTSGSYNEQFF
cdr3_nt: TGTGCCAGCAGCCCGTGGACTAGCGGCTCCTACAATGAGCAGTTCTTC

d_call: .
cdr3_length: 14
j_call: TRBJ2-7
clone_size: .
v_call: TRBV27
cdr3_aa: CASSLGQEYDEQYF
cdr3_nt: TGTGCCAGCAGCCTAGGGCAGGAGTACGACGAGCAGTACTTC

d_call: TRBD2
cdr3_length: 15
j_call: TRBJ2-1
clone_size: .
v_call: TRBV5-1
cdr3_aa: CASSLYSGSYNEQFF
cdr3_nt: TGCGCCAGCAGCTTGTACAGCGGGAGCTACAATGAGCAGTTCTTC

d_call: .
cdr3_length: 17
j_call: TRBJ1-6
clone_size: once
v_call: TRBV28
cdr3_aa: CASSLLGEGLNNSPLHF
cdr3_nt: TGTGCCAGCAGTTTACTGGGGGAGGGGTTGAATAATTCACCCCTCCACTTT